These 6 T cell receptor beta chains came from one sample sequenced in a study of blood T cells in healthy people across ages. Through a sample-barcoded 5' primer and a J-beta primer mix, a second PCR was run for roughly 6 to 12 cycles. Via MiXCR, TCRdb re-called the 5' RACE reads, giving one row per CDR3 protein. The table includes about 670,000 distinct CDR3 sequences, approximately 52% detected once. The sequenced material came from blood. These receptors all come from a woman older than 75 in good health.

This clonotype has ten or more counts. This chain connects TRBV20-1 to TRBJ2-3; a weak D match, TRBD2 (6 bases). The V and J ends lost 1 base and 2 bases respectively, with 16 bases between them. This CDR3 has 16 residues. Germline assignment: CDR1 DFQATT and CDR2 SNEGSKA (reference sequence). CDR3: CSARVLGRTYTDTQYF. The CDR3 bases are TGCAGTGCTAGAGTTTTAGGGAGGACCTACACAGATACGCAGTATTTT.

This clonotype was counted at least ten times. The chain couples TRBV2 to TRBJ1-6, with D possibly TRBD1 on 6 matching bases. The CDR3 has 13 residues. The V gene lost 5 bases and the J gene lost 6 bases, with 8 bases spanning the gap. From germline, CDR1 is SNHLY and CDR2 FYNNEI. This chain's CDR3 is CASSWGPNSPLHF. The CDR3 bases are TGTGCCAGCAGTTGGGGGCCTAATTCACCCCTCCACTTT. Combining the CDR3 with reference TRBV2 and TRBJ1-6 gives the whole variable domain EPEVTQTPSHQVTQMGQEVILRCVPISNHLYFYWYRQILGQKVEFLVSFYNNEISEKSEIFDDQFSVERPDGSNFTLKIRSTKLEDSAMYFCASSWGPNSPLHFGNGTRLTVT.

V and J are TRBV28 and TRBJ2-1, with 7 bases lining up with TRBD2. The germline gives CDR1 MDHEN, CDR2 SYDVKM. The CDR3 is 16 residues long. J lost 3 bases, V lost 5 bases, and 10 bases had no gene match. The CDR3 DNA reads as TGTGCCAGCAGTACCCGCGGGGCGGGAGACTACAATGAGCAGTTCTTC. Protein product: CASSTRGAGDYNEQFF.

The J gene is TRBJ2-7, the V gene TRBV29-1; D remains unclear. The germline V gene encodes CDR1 SQVTM and CDR2 ANQGSEA. The CDR3 spans 9 residues. CDR3 nucleotide sequence: TGCAACGCTGGTTACGAGCAGTACTTC. Protein: CNAGYEQYF.

To note about this clonotype: A much bigger clone sits one base away, suggesting this may be a read error. The rearrangement links TRBV28 to TRBJ2-1; 8 nucleotides align to TRBD2. Germline V lookup: CDR1 MDHEN, CDR2 SYDVKM. This CDR3 has 16 amino acids. Trimming at V came to 4 bases and at J to 7 bases, leaving 12 bases not matched to a gene. The CDR3 nucleotides read TGTGCCAGCAGTTCTTGGGCGAGCGGGAGTGGGAATGAGCAGTTCTTC. Translated, it gives CASSSWASGSGNEQFF.

In its sample, this clonotype was seen a few times. This may stem from a read error, because a much larger clone lies one nucleotide away. V is TRBV2 and J is TRBJ2-5; possible D gene TRBD2, 5 bases. There are 15 residues in the CDR3. V was pared by 7 bases and J by 11 bases, with 26 bases between. The germline V gene encodes CDR1 SNHLY and CDR2 FYNNEI. For the CDR3, the DNA is TGTGCCAGCAATAAATACGACTACCAAGGCGAGGAGCAGTACTTC. Protein sequence: CASNKYDYQGEEQYF. Complete variable domain (other parts from reference TRBV2 and TRBJ2-5): EPEVTQTPSHQVTQMGQEVILRCVPISNHLYFYWYRQILGQKVEFLVSFYNNEISEKSEIFDDQFSVERPDGSNFTLKIRSTKLEDSAMYFCASNKYDYQGEEQYFGPGTRLLVL.